The sequence of this T cell receptor (beta chain) was determined in a study of T cells in Graves' hyperthyroidism and ophthalmopathy. Study overall: Blood from the periphery was taken at initial diagnosis, before any treatment.

The CDR3 runs to 16 residues. V was cut by 4 bases and J by 3 bases, with 15 bases left in between. CDR1 and CDR2 (germline): LGHNA, YSLEER. Findings of the study overall: In the analysis, a 13 V-J model separated ophthalmopathy from stable hyperthyroidism.

Amplification of TCR beta CDR3 regions was performed using RNA transcripts as template. The HTBI primer set was used in a first-round RT-PCR of the TCR CDR3. Each CDR3 protein is one row after TCRdb ran MiXCR on the multiplex PCR reads. The sample has about 840,000 distinct CDR3 sequences; 35% to 45% are singletons. On this clonotype: What it recognizes is unknown.

The PBMCs had their origin in around 9.1 ml of fresh peripheral blood. The sequence was collected from a young man with Graves' hyperthyroidism. The sample comprised blood. V and J are TRBV4-3 and TRBJ2-2, with TRBD1 as a possible D gene (6 bases). CDR3 DNA sequence: TGCGCCAGCAGCCGAGCCCTCACAGGGTACACCGGGGAGCTGTTTTTT. Amino acids: CASSRALTGYTGELFF.